The 32 T cell receptor beta chains listed next were all sequenced from one sample in a study of blood T cells in healthy people across ages. Sample-barcoded 5' priming and a J-beta primer mix drove a second PCR of 7 to 11 cycles. TCRdb re-called the 5' RACE reads with MiXCR, one entry per CDR3 protein. The sample holds 800,000 to 950,000 distinct CDR3 sequences; roughly 35% are singletons and the top ten take roughly 13%. Source material: blood. These receptor sequences come from a man aged 18 to 30 in good health.

V and J are TRBV5-1 and TRBJ1-2, with TRBD1 identical over 10 bases. Trimming removed 3 bases from V and 2 bases from J; junction bases left unmatched: 16. The CDR3 has 19 amino acids. Germline V gene sequence: CDR1 SGHRS, CDR2 YFSETQ. In nucleotides, the CDR3 is TGCGCCAGCAGCTGGGGACAGGGACAGGGGAAAAATTTGAACTATGGCTACACCTTC. It translates to CASSWGQGQGKNLNYGYTF.

V and J are TRBV6-2 or TRBV6-3 and TRBJ2-3, with a weak D call TRBD1 (5 bases). Germline lookup yields CDR1 MNHEY and CDR2 SVGEGT. V gave up 11 bases and J gave up 2 bases, with 14 bases separating them. The CDR3 length is 13 residues. The CDR3 here is CAGSKQDTDTQYF. The CDR3 DNA is TGTGCCGGGTCAAAACAGGACACAGATACGCAGTATTTT.

This clonotype occurred many times. V usage is TRBV12-3 or TRBV12-4 and J usage is TRBJ1-2, with TRBD1 identical over 8 bases. Trimming took 4 bases from V and 6 from J; bases not matched to a gene: 4. The CDR3 is 13 residues long. For the CDR3, the DNA is TGTGCCAGCAGTTACCTGGACAGGGATGGCTACACCTTC. Translated, it gives CASSYLDRDGYTF.

The chain couples TRBV6-1 to TRBJ1-2; D might be TRBD1 (6 bases). CDR1 and CDR2 from the germline V gene are MNHNS and SASEGT. V was cut by 11 bases and J by 8 bases, with 21 bases left in between. CDR3 length equals 13 residues. The CDR3 region has the DNA TGTGCCGGAAGAAAGAACAGGGAGAGCGGCTACACCTTC. Translating it yields CAGRKNRESGYTF.

This clonotype was counted ten times or more. V gene TRBV20-1 combines with J gene TRBJ2-3; 13 nucleotides align to TRBD2. After removal of 5 bases from V and 1 base from J, the junction contained 0 bases not matched to a gene. The CDR3 spans 14 residues. The germline gives CDR1 DFQATT, CDR2 SNEGSKA (reference sequence). CDR3 sequence (DNA): TGCAGTGCTGGGACTAGCGGGGGCACAGATACGCAGTATTTT. Protein sequence: CSAGTSGGTDTQYF.

CDR3 DNA: TGTGCCAGTAGTTTGGACAGGGAGAGTCCTGAAGCTTTCTTT. Its translation: CASSLDRESPEAFF. J is TRBJ1-1 and V is TRBV19, with 8 bases that match TRBD1. This CDR3 has 14 amino acids. The V segment lost 5 bases and the J segment 6 bases; nucleotides outside the gene matches: 8. Germline V CDR1 and CDR2: LNHDA, SQIVND (reference sequence).

This clonotype was picked up a small number of times. The chain has TRBV6-2 or TRBV6-3 and TRBJ2-1; tentatively, D is TRBD2 (5 bases). This CDR3 region has 16 residues. V was pared by 6 bases and J by 6 bases, with 21 bases between. Looked up from germline, CDR1 is MNHEY and CDR2 is SVGEGT. The CDR3 DNA sequence: TGTGCCAGCAGCCCTCTGGACTCCGACCAGCTCAATGAGCAGTTCTTC. Translation: CASSPLDSDQLNEQFF.

The rearrangement joins TRBV7-7 to TRBJ2-2; TRBD2 is a possible D gene (5 bases). CDR1 is SSHAT and CDR2 is FNYEAQ in the germline V gene (reference sequence). The CDR3 is 14 amino acids. Trimming took off 8 bases at V and 5 bases at J, with 15 bases between the two ends. CDR3 loop: CASRPLAVTGELFF. CDR3 DNA: TGTGCCAGCCGACCCCTAGCTGTGACCGGGGAGCTGTTTTTT.

The V and J genes are TRBV6-6 and TRBJ1-2; the match to TRBD1 covers 9 bases. CDR3 length: 15 residues. CDR1 is MNHNY, CDR2 SVGAGI, per germline (reference sequence). V was pared by 5 bases and J by 8 bases, with 12 bases of the junction left unmatched. CDR3 amino acids: CASSDPSGTGKGYTF. CDR3 DNA sequence: TGTGCCAGCAGTGACCCTTCCGGGACAGGGAAAGGCTACACCTTC.

The chain employs TRBV4-2 and TRBJ2-1; 10 nucleotides align to TRBD2. V shed 3 bases, J shed 4 bases, and the junction held 9 bases outside the gene matches. The germline V gene encodes CDR1 LGHNA and CDR2 YNFKEQ. This CDR3 spans 17 amino acids. The CDR3 DNA sequence: TGTGCCAGCAGCCATCCTCGCACTAGCGGGGAATACAATGAGCAGTTCTTC. Its protein product is CASSHPRTSGEYNEQFF.

The chain links TRBV6-5 to TRBJ2-2; the D is unclear. This CDR3 contains 14 residues. Trimming took 6 bases from V and 1 from J, leaving 9 bases between them. CDR1 and CDR2 (germline): MNHEY, SVGAGI. The CDR3 loop reads CASSKSVNTGELFF. The CDR3 region has the DNA TGTGCCAGCAGCAAAAGTGTGAACACCGGGGAGCTGTTTTTT.

The rearrangement links TRBV9 to TRBJ2-1; 7 nucleotides align to TRBD1. The CDR3 runs 16 residues. V shed 0 bases and J 6 bases; nucleotides not matched to a gene: 9. The V gene's germline CDR1 is SGDLS and CDR2 YYNGEE. The CDR3 nucleotides are TGTGCCAGCAGCGTAGCTGGAACAGGGGCTGCCAATGAGCAGTTCTTC. Its protein is CASSVAGTGAANEQFF.

The rearrangement links TRBV12-3 or TRBV12-4 to TRBJ2-6; 9 nucleotides line up with TRBD1. V shed 5 bases, J shed 1 base, and the junction held 15 bases outside the gene matches. There are 20 residues in the CDR3. CDR3 in amino acids: CASSRASGTGLISGANVLTF. In nucleotides, the CDR3 is TGTGCCAGCAGTAGGGCCTCCGGGACAGGGCTCATATCTGGGGCCAACGTCCTGACTTTC.

The J gene is TRBJ2-1, the V gene TRBV7-9, with a tentative D call TRBD2 (5 bases). The CDR3 is 12 amino acids. Trimming took 8 bases from V and 6 from J, leaving 11 bases between them. CDR1 and CDR2 from the germline V gene are SEHNR and FQNEAQ (reference sequence). CDR3 residues: CASGTRVNEQFF. DNA of the CDR3: TGTGCCAGCGGAACGAGGGTCAATGAGCAGTTCTTC.

This clonotype was counted a few times. The rearrangement uses TRBV12-3 or TRBV12-4 and TRBJ1-4; weak D call: TRBD1 (6 bases). Trimming shortened V by 6 bases and J by 6 bases, and 20 bases separated the two germline ends. The CDR3 has 16 amino acids. The CDR3 DNA follows: TGTGCCAGCAGATCCTCTAACAGGGACGTGGATGAAAAACTGTTTTTT. Protein product: CASRSSNRDVDEKLFF.

The rearrangement uses TRBV7-6 and TRBJ2-3, with 13 bases fitting TRBD2. Germline assignment: CDR1 SGHVS and CDR2 FNYEAQ. J lost 4 bases, V lost 3 bases, and 4 bases had no gene match. The CDR3 loop spans 16 amino acids. In nucleotides, the CDR3 is TGTGCCAGCAGCTTTAGACTAGCGGGGGGTTCAGATACGCAGTATTTT. As protein: CASSFRLAGGSDTQYF. The whole variable domain, remainder taken from reference TRBV7-6 and TRBJ2-3, is GAGVSQSPRYKVTKRGQDVALRCDPISGHVSLYWYRQALGQGPEFLTYFNYEAQQDKSGLPNDRFSAERPEGSISTLTIQRTEQRDSAMYRCASSFRLAGGSDTQYFGPGTRLTVL.

The chain uses TRBV7-8 and TRBJ1-1; D gene unclear. The CDR3 covers 13 residues. From germline, CDR1 is SGHVS and CDR2 FQNEAQ. The germline V and J ends were trimmed by 2 bases and 5 bases, with 9 bases remaining between them. CDR3 residues: CASSLIVQTEAFF. CDR3 bases: TGTGCCAGCAGCTTAATAGTCCAGACTGAAGCTTTCTTT. Variable domain in full (rest from reference TRBV7-8 and TRBJ1-1): GAGVSQSPRYKVAKRGQDVALRCDPISGHVSLFWYQQALGQGPEFLTYFQNEAQLDKSGLPSDRFFAERPEGSVSTLKIQRTQQEDSAVYLCASSLIVQTEAFFGQGTRLTVV.

The chain links TRBV12-3 or TRBV12-4 to TRBJ2-1; possible D gene TRBD2, 5 bases. The CDR3 runs to 14 residues. Between the trimmed V and J ends, which lost 2 bases and 9 bases, there was a span of 14 bases. This chain's CDR3 is CASSLNRVGSEQFF. CDR3 bases: TGTGCCAGCAGTTTAAATAGGGTTGGGAGTGAGCAGTTCTTC.

CDR3 coding DNA: TGTGCCAGCAGCTTCATTGGGGCCCCCCACTCTGGGGCCAACGTCCTGACTTTC. Residues: CASSFIGAPHSGANVLTF. The chain uses TRBV3-1 and TRBJ2-6; TRBD1 is a possible D gene (5 bases). Deletions cut 5 bases from V and 0 bases from J, with 17 bases between. The CDR3 is 18 residues long. Per the germline V gene, CDR1 is LGHDT and CDR2 is YNNKEL (reference sequence).

V and J are TRBV27 and TRBJ1-5; D not certain. There are 13 residues in the CDR3. CDR1 and CDR2 from the germline V gene are MNHEY and SMNVEV (reference sequence). V was clipped by 3 bases and J by 6 bases, with 9 bases between them. The chain's CDR3 is CASSLVVSQPQHF. The DNA for the CDR3 is TGTGCCAGCAGTTTGGTCGTCAGTCAGCCCCAGCATTTT.

The chain links TRBV4-3 to TRBJ1-1, with unresolved D. Deletions cut 4 bases from V and 2 bases from J, with 14 bases between. Germline V gives CDR1 LGHNA, CDR2 YSLEER. The CDR3 runs 15 residues. CDR3 bases: TGCGCCAGCAGCCTAACCGGGTCGAGAAACACTGAAGCTTTCTTT. Its translation: CASSLTGSRNTEAFF.

To note about this clonotype: A much bigger clone sits one base away, suggesting this may be a read error. The V gene is TRBV29-1, the J gene TRBJ2-7; D may match TRBD1 or TRBD2 (5 bases each). Trimming cost V 4 bases and J 0 bases, with 16 bases left between them. CDR3 length: 15 residues. The V gene's germline CDR1 is SQVTM and CDR2 ANQGSEA. The CDR3 region is CSVAGGRASSYEQYF. CDR3 bases: TGCAGCGTTGCTGGGGGTCGAGCGAGCTCCTACGAGCAGTACTTC.

This rearrangement joins TRBV7-2 to TRBJ1-5; D ambiguous. The V end lost 1 base, the J end lost 4 bases, and 11 bases lay between the germline ends. CDR1 and CDR2 from the germline V gene are SGHTA and FQGNSA. The CDR3 sequence is 15 residues long. The CDR3 loop reads CASSLGSGGNQPQHF. The CDR3, as DNA: TGTGCCAGCAGCTTAGGCTCCGGCGGTAATCAGCCCCAGCATTTT.

The V and J genes are TRBV7-2 and TRBJ2-3, with 11 positions matching TRBD2. Germline V gene data show CDR1 as SGHTA and CDR2 as FQGNSA. J was trimmed by 5 bases and V by 3 bases; bases with no gene match: 7. This CDR3 is built from 16 residues. The CDR3: CASSFFSGGAVDTQYF. The CDR3 region has the DNA TGTGCCAGCAGCTTTTTTAGCGGGGGGGCCGTAGATACGCAGTATTTT.

The CDR3 sequence is CASSGEDSAGYTF. Here the CDR3 DNA reads TGTGCCAGCAGCGGGGAGGACTCAGCTGGCTACACCTTC. The V gene is TRBV12-3 or TRBV12-4, the J gene TRBJ1-2; D remains ambiguous. The CDR3 covers 13 residues. Between the trimmed V and J ends, which lost 6 bases and 7 bases, there was a span of 15 bases.

The chain combines TRBV27 with TRBJ2-7; D ambiguous. The ends were cut back, 5 bases at V and 0 bases at J, with 17 bases in the middle. Germline CDR1 and CDR2: MNHEY and SMNVEV (reference sequence). CDR3 size: 16 residues. CDR3 in DNA: TGTGCCAGCAGTCCCCTCGGCGGATACCCCTCCTACGAGCAGTACTTC. Translating it yields CASSPLGGYPSYEQYF.

The V and J genes are TRBV29-1 and TRBJ2-1; possibly TRBD1 or TRBD2 for D (5 bases each). CDR1 and CDR2 (germline): SQVTM, ANQGSEA. Trimming cost V 4 bases and J 5 bases, with 18 bases left between them. CDR3 length equals 15 residues. CDR3 sequence reads: CSVGGQRGPHNEQFF. In DNA form, the CDR3 reads TGCAGCGTTGGGGGCCAACGGGGCCCCCACAATGAGCAGTTCTTC.

This clonotype showed up many times. The chain joins TRBV27 to TRBJ2-3; D perhaps matches TRBD2 (5 bases). This CDR3 region has 14 residues. V was trimmed by 9 bases and J by 0 bases, leaving 13 bases between them. Germline V gene lookup returns CDR1 MNHEY and CDR2 SMNVEV (reference sequence). The CDR3 nucleotides are TGTGCCAGTAGTCCCAGGACTAGCACAGATACGCAGTATTTT. Protein product: CASSPRTSTDTQYF.

Only a few counts were recorded for this clonotype. The chain carries TRBV12-3 or TRBV12-4 and TRBJ1-2; D call uncertain. The CDR3 runs to 13 residues. Trimming stripped 7 bases from V and 4 bases from J, with 13 bases between. DNA of the CDR3: TGTGCCAGCACTCCCGCGGTGGCCTATGGCTACACCTTC. Translating it yields CASTPAVAYGYTF.

In nucleotides, the CDR3 is TGCAGTGCTAGTCATGCAGGAAACACTGAAGCTTTCTTT. It encodes CSASHAGNTEAFF. V is TRBV20-1 and J is TRBJ1-1; D remains unclear. The CDR3 is 13 amino acids. V was trimmed by 3 bases and J by 2 bases, leaving 10 bases between them. The germline V gene has CDR1 DFQATT and CDR2 SNEGSKA (reference sequence).

The chain employs TRBV5-6 and TRBJ2-4; 7 bases are shared with TRBD1. The germline gives CDR1 SGHDT, CDR2 YYEEEE. The V and J ends lost 2 bases and 8 bases, in that order; junction bases with no gene match: 4. The CDR3 has 13 residues. CDR3 nucleotide sequence: TGTGCCAGCAGCTTTGGGACAGAGGACATTCAGTACTTC. Translated, it gives CASSFGTEDIQYF. The variable domain in full, with the rest retrieved from reference TRBV5-6 and TRBJ2-4, is DAGVTQSPTHLIKTRGQQVTLRCSPKSGHDTVSWYQQALGQGPQFIFQYYEEEERQRGNFPDRFSGHQFPNYSSELNVNALLLGDSALYLCASSFGTEDIQYFGAGTRLSVL.

DNA of the CDR3: TGTGCCAGCAGCGTAGCGGGGGGGCCCAAAAACATTCAGTACTTC. This codes for CASSVAGGPKNIQYF. This chain connects TRBV12-3 or TRBV12-4 to TRBJ2-4; the match to TRBD2 covers 11 bases. The CDR3 length is 15 residues. The V gene end was trimmed by 6 bases and the J gene end by 2 bases; junction bases not matched to a gene: 3.